The 15 T cell receptor beta chains in this list originate from one sample, sequenced in a study of blood T cell repertoires in COVID-19. Profiled with immunoSEQ multiplex PCR; TCRdb holds only in-frame clones, not every one. The table has some 160,000 clones, 75% to 90% seen once. Sequencing was done on a sample of PBMCs or T cells enriched from blood (not recorded which). Receptors originate from a woman aged 60-75 years who had recovered from COVID-19.

V usage is TRBV11-2 and J usage is TRBJ2-1; perhaps TRBD1 as D (8 bases). The CDR3 is 16 residues long. Germline CDR1 reads SGHAT; CDR2 reads FQNNGV. V was cut by 4 bases and J by 3 bases, with 16 bases left in between. The CDR3 coding sequence is TGTGCCAGCAGCTACCCAGGGGGCGGGGGCTACAATGAGCAGTTCTTC. Protein sequence: CASSYPGGGGYNEQFF.

This chain's CDR3 is CASKAGGDNTEAFF. The CDR3 nucleotides read TGTGCCAGTAAGGCGGGCGGTGACAACACTGAAGCTTTCTTT. The chain carries TRBV19 and TRBJ1-1; D gene ambiguous. Deletions cut 7 bases from V and 2 bases from J, with 14 bases between. This CDR3 is 14 amino acids long. Germline CDR1 LNHDA, CDR2 SQIVND (reference sequence).

This CDR3 is CASSPGTGTDTQYF. The CDR3 DNA reads as TGTGCCAGCAGCCCGGGGACAGGCACAGATACGCAGTATTTT. This chain joins TRBV5-8 and TRBJ2-3, with 7 bases matching TRBD1. V lost 4 bases, J lost 1 base, and 3 bases stayed unmatched. The germline gives CDR1 SGHTS, CDR2 YDEGEE. CDR3 size: 14 residues.

The V and J genes are TRBV11-2 and TRBJ1-3; possible D gene TRBD1, 5 bases. Trimming pared 3 bases from V and 2 bases from J, leaving 11 bases between. The CDR3 spans 15 residues. Germline lookup yields CDR1 SGHAT and CDR2 FQNNGV. CDR3 loop: CASSFGGGTGNTIYF. The DNA for the CDR3 is TGTGCCAGCAGCTTTGGGGGGGGGACTGGAAACACCATATATTTT.

The chain links TRBV21-1 to TRBJ2-3; the table calls TRBD1, which could not be checked here. TRBV21-1 is given as a pseudogene. CDR3 length equals 15 residues. The CDR3 region has the DNA TGTGCCAGCAGCAAAACCCGGACAGGGGCAGATACGCAGTATTTT. Its translation is CASSKTRTGADTQYF.

This chain connects TRBV6-4 to TRBJ1-5; D unresolved. The V gene's germline CDR1 is MRHNA and CDR2 SNTAGT. The CDR3 is made up of 13 amino acids. Trimming stripped 5 bases from V and 3 bases from J, with 8 bases between. The CDR3 DNA is TGTGCCAGCAGTCCCACTCCCAATCAGCCCCAGCATTTT. Translation gives CASSPTPNQPQHF.

The chain has TRBV7-9 and TRBJ1-2; tentatively, D is TRBD1 (5 bases). V lost 1 base to trimming and J lost 2 bases, with 14 bases between them. Germline V lookup: CDR1 SEHNR, CDR2 FQNEAQ (reference sequence). The CDR3 totals 16 residues. This CDR3 reads CASSLVGGARNYGYTF. The CDR3 DNA reads as TGTGCCAGCAGCTTAGTAGGAGGGGCCAGGAACTATGGCTACACCTTC. The full variable domain, completed using reference TRBV7-9 and TRBJ1-2, is DTGVSQNPRHKITKRGQNVTFRCDPISEHNRLYWYRQTLGQGPEFLTYFQNEAQLEKSRLLSDRFSAERPKGSFSTLEIQRTEQGDSAMYLCASSLVGGARNYGYTFGSGTRLTVV.

The rearrangement uses TRBV19 and TRBJ1-5; tentatively, D is TRBD1 (5 bases). The CDR3 loop spans 12 amino acids. Germline V gene sequence: CDR1 LNHDA, CDR2 SQIVND (reference sequence). Trimming left V 5 bases short and J 7 bases short, with 9 bases between. The CDR3 is CASSLRAQPQHF. The CDR3 region has the DNA TGTGCCAGTAGTCTCAGGGCCCAGCCCCAGCATTTT.

This clone was counted a single time. The chain couples TRBV5-6 to TRBJ2-2; 7 bases map to TRBD2. The CDR3 has 15 residues. In germline, CDR1 is SGHDT, CDR2 YYEEEE. After removal of 4 bases from V and 1 base from J, the junction contained 4 bases not matched to a gene. CDR3 in amino acids: CASSPAGVNTGELFF. CDR3 DNA sequence: TGTGCCAGCAGCCCCGCGGGGGTGAACACCGGGGAGCTGTTTTTT.

The chain recombines TRBV5-3 with TRBJ1-2, with D perhaps matching TRBD1 (6 bases). TRBV5-3 is recorded as an ORF, its role being uncertain. Trimming removed 4 bases at V and 5 bases at J, with 18 bases between. This CDR3 is 15 amino acids long. CDR3 residues: CARSLGGGQGYGYTF. CDR3 DNA sequence: TGTGCCAGAAGCCTTGGTGGTGGCCAGGGGTATGGCTACACCTTC.

This chain joins TRBV10-3 and TRBJ1-1, with 7 nucleotides matching TRBD1. CDR3 length: 12 residues. Germline V gene lookup returns CDR1 ENHRY and CDR2 SYGVKD. Trimming removed 8 bases from V and 3 bases from J; junction bases left unmatched: 3. CDR3 DNA sequence: TGTGCCATCGGAACAGGGGACACTGAAGCTTTCTTT. Its translation is CAIGTGDTEAFF.

The V gene is TRBV6-5, the J gene TRBJ1-2; 8 bases map to TRBD1. The CDR3 has 14 residues. Germline assignment: CDR1 MNHEY and CDR2 SVGAGI. The J segment lost 3 bases and the V segment lost 5 bases, leaving 5 bases of the junction unmatched. The CDR3 region has the DNA TGTGCCAGCAGTCCAGGGGGCGCCTACTATGGCTACACCTTC. This gives the protein CASSPGGAYYGYTF.

This chain links TRBV2 with TRBJ2-3; 8 bases map to TRBD2. CDR1 and CDR2 (germline): SNHLY, FYNNEI. The CDR3 sequence is 16 residues long. V gave up 8 bases and J gave up 5 bases; unmatched junction bases: 15. The CDR3 here is CASEVRTGGLRDTQYF. In DNA form, the CDR3 reads TGTGCCAGCGAGGTCAGGACGGGGGGGCTGAGAGATACGCAGTATTTT.

The CDR3 region is CASSSIAGGQETQYF. As DNA, the CDR3 is TGTGCCAGCAGCTCAATAGCGGGGGGGCAAGAGACCCAGTACTTC. The chain couples TRBV11-2 to TRBJ2-5, with 11 nucleotides matching TRBD2. Losses at the gene ends were 4 bases for V and 2 bases for J; bases not matched to a gene: 3. Germline V gene sequence: CDR1 SGHAT, CDR2 FQNNGV. This CDR3 contains 15 residues.

The rearrangement joins TRBV7-9 to TRBJ1-2; the D is unclear. V lost 4 bases, J lost 4 bases, and 19 bases lay in between. CDR1 and CDR2 from the germline V gene are SEHNR and FQNEAQ (reference sequence). This CDR3 comprises 16 residues. The chain's CDR3 is CASSWSDGIQVYGYTF. The CDR3 region has the DNA TGTGCCAGCAGCTGGTCCGACGGGATACAAGTCTATGGCTACACCTTC.